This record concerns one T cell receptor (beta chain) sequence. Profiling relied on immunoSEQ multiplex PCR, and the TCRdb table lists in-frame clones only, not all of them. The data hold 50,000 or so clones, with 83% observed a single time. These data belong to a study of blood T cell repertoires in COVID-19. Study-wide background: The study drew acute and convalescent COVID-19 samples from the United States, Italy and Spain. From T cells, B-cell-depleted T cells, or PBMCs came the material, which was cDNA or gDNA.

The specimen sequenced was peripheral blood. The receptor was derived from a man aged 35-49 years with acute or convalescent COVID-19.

CDR3 bases: TGTGCCAGCAGCCAAGCCGGAGCGAATGGCTACACCTTC. Its translation: CASSQAGANGYTF. This chain joins TRBV3-1 (or the pseudogene TRBV3-2) and TRBJ1-2; no firm D call. V was pared by 1 base and J by 6 bases, with 9 bases between. The CDR3 has 13 residues. Germline V lookup: CDR1 LGHDT, CDR2 YNNKEL (reference sequence).